The sequence of this TCR beta chain was determined in a study of cytomegalovirus exposure and HLA in healthy donors. With 60 Vbeta and 13 Jbeta primers, the PCR was carried out. This table comes from immunoSEQ multiplex PCR, and its TCRdb copy is limited to in-frame clones, with some not included. The sample lists approximately 190,000 clones; about 13% were seen once. Study-wide findings and caveats: The investigators catalogued 150 to 200 TCR beta chains as cytomegalovirus-associated. Earlier analysis looked at TCR beta V segments, and most were productive about 87% or about 30% of the time. Later analysis placed DRB1 highest and HLA-C lowest in TCR association rates, which differed by HLA locus.

Concerning this clone: Its antigen is unidentified.

Material for sequencing was PBMCs. The sequence derives from a man aged 50-59 years in good health and CMV-seropositive.

The CDR3: CASSLQGAYEQYF. CDR3 coding DNA: TGTGCCAGCAGTTTGCAGGGGGCCTACGAGCAGTACTTC. The chain links TRBV27 to TRBJ2-7, with TRBD1 identical over 7 bases. V shed 3 bases, J shed 2 bases, and the junction held 1 base outside the gene matches. The CDR3 covers 13 residues. Germline V gives CDR1 MNHEY, CDR2 SMNVEV (reference sequence).